This T cell receptor beta chain was observed in a study of molecular identifiers for immune sequencing clone quantification (dated by TCRdb to the late 2010s). Context from the whole study: For a replicate experiment, RNA from around 20,000 or 100,000 naive CD8 T cells was divided into five aliquots, of which four were sequenced. This methods study used CD8 T cells to benchmark TCR RNA copy counting and molecular-identifier clustering-based TCR repertoire sequencing (MIDCIRS). The investigation overall reported the following: Spiked-in Jurkat TCR RNA (10 copies' worth), which is not part of the donor repertoire, was contained in the naive libraries. Spiked-in Jurkat TCR RNA equal to a single cell's worth was reported to be detectable even within 1,100,000 naive CD8 T cells. When barcode sub-clustering was omitted, TCR diversity was inflated by chimeric consensus sequences, with chimeras reaching as high as 47%. In CMV-specific effector cells, clones with more than 20 RNA copies accounted for over 97% of molecules, whereas in naive cells such clones accounted for under 1%. Modeling gave roughly 2.9 recovered TCR RNA copies per cell versus roughly 10 by digital PCR, implying about 30% capture efficiency. Identical TCR molecules sharing a barcode could cause highly expanded clone sizes to be underestimated.

The CDR3 sequence holds 17 residues, the cysteine and phenylalanine included. CDR3 DNA is the only sequence kept; it has 51 bases, read in frame from the first base. Trimming accounts for 8 bases at V and 6 bases at J, while the number of junction bases matched to no gene is 21. Receptor amplification or capture employed PCR. The sequencing machine was an Illumina HiSeq 4000. Bulk TCR libraries were generated as previously described, with the TCR primers listed in Table S5 used. Total RNA was purified with the Qiagen AllPrep DNA/RNA kit. Reads from multiple sequencing runs of the same library were pooled before analysis. The published analysis was carried out like this. Reads were retained only if an exact TCR constant sequence was present, and the retained reads were trimmed to 150 nt and grouped according to their 12-nt molecular barcodes. Reads in each barcode group were sub-clustered using a 15% Levenshtein threshold, and a quality-weighted consensus sequence was built for each RNA molecule. Non-functional sequences were filtered out, along with any lower-count sequence sitting one edit away from another sequence. Barcode sub-clusters with fewer than 20% of the maximum read count were removed, based on fitting two negative binomial distributions. TCRdb itself trimmed the public reads at Q25 with fastp, ran MiXCR and retained productive beta chains. Rows with a matching CDR3 protein are joined into one entry that keeps the most common DNA and genes. These V and J calls rely on TCRdb rather than the paper's analysis. For this sample the table gives over 600,000 distinct CDR3 sequences, of which roughly 21% were detected only once. The ten largest make up approximately 0.9% of the sample.

The table lists this clonotype with a few counts. The target of this receptor is not known. No much larger clone is present one base from it, and per-base qualities are unavailable. Naive CD8 T cell libraries were made from approximately 22,000 to 940,000 sorted cells using 10%, 30% or 50% of purified RNA. On a BD FACSAria II, naive CD8 T cells were FACS-sorted as CD8+CD4-CCR7+CD45RA+ and collected into RLT Plus buffer. To test detection sensitivity, Jurkat RNA equal to some 11 TCR copies was added to samples of about 20,000-1,000,000 naive CD8 T cells. Enrichment of CD8 T cells was done with RosetteSep CD8+ T Cell Enrichment Cocktail plus Ficoll-Paque, and ACK red cell lysis came afterward.

Sequencing was carried out using naive CD8+ T cells from blood, with Jurkat cell RNA spiked in. Read against the paper, the sample's cell subset or site label means: FACS-sorted CD8+CD4-CCR7+CD45RA+ naive T cells. Here the chain combines TRBV6-7 and TRBJ2-7; TRBD1 lines up with 8 middle nucleotides. TRBV6-7 is flagged as an ORF with uncertain function. This receptor was obtained from a human donor in good health. Some libraries in this study had Jurkat cell RNA spiked in. The nucleotide sequence reads as follows: TGTGCCAGCCCCGCGGGACAGGTCAGCCGGATCCCGGGCGAGCAGTACTTC. Its product reads: CASPAGQVSRIPGEQYF.